A single TCR beta chain is shown here with its context. Antigen unknown. Profiling relied on immunoSEQ multiplex PCR, and the TCRdb table lists in-frame clones only, not all of them. The sample lists fewer than 200,000 clones; approximately 90% were seen once. The data originate from a study of T cell responses to AZD1222 COVID-19 vaccine. Trimming cost V 4 bases and J 0 bases, with 16 bases left between them. Germline V CDR1 and CDR2: SGDLS, YYNGEE. The CDR3 length is 16 residues. Study-wide findings and caveats: The donor cohort was predominantly white British with a female majority, and clonal diversity may have been underestimated. The peak T cell response came first, and repertoires were sampled only after it. Reportedly, close to half of spike-specific TCRs are directed against unmutated variant regions.

The source material was peripheral blood, sampled on day 0 of MenACWY control vaccination. The origin of this receptor is an adult in good health. V gene TRBV9 combines with J gene TRBJ2-5; D possibly uses TRBD1 or TRBD2 (7 bases each). CDR3: CASSLRQGGNQETQYF. The CDR3 bases are TGTGCCAGCAGCCTAAGACAGGGAGGGAACCAAGAGACCCAGTACTTC.